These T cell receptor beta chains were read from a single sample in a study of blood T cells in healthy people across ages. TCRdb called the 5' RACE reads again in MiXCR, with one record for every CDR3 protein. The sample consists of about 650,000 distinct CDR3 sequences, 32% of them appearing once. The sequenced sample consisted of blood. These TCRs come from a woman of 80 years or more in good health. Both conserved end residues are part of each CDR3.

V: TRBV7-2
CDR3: CASSLGGRGGSFEAFF

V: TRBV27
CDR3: CASSLGGGQGSNEQFF

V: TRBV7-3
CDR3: CASSLIPRGGDTQYF

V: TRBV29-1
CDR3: CSVSRGASTGELFF

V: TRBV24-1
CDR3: CATSDRSGTSATGELFF

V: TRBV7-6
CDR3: CASSSMTSFTDTQYF

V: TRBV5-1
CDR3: CASSLGVGGSREDYTF

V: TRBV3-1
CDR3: CASSQIGGYEQYF

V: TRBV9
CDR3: CASSVGIGGPYEQYF

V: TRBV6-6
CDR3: CASSPIPNYGYTF

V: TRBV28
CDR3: CASSLGSALQAQETQYF

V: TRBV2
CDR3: CASSELGRTDTQYF

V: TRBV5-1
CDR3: CASSLGQATGGTEAFF

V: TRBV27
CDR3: CASSLSGTGNEQFF

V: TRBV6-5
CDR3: CASSYSNLAGTYNEQFF

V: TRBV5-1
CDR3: CASSLGGQNQPQHF

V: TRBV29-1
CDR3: CSVEGSDYNYEQYF

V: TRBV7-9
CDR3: CASSPDTQETQYF

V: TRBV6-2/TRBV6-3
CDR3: CASSQGQRYEQYF

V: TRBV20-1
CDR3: CSAKGGPSAPQPQHF

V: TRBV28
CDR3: CASSLWTSGTGELFF

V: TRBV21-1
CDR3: CASSKVRKESNQPQHF

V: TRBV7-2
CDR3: CASSPEQGAHYNEQFF

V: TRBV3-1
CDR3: CASSQDFSGTGRYEQYF

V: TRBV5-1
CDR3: CASNFDRETNEQFF

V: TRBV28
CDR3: CASSLGQRSSYNEQFF

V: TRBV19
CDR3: CASSIPGTTDGYTF

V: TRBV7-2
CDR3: CASSRDRVGTQYF

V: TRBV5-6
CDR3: CASSAGLAGLSSYNEQFF

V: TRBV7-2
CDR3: CASSLSGRSTDTQYF

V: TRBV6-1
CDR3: CASSEIGQGIYEQYF

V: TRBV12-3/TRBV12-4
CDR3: CASKSTSGRASDEQFF